The source of this T cell receptor (beta chain) is a study of blood T cells in healthy people across ages. The study's findings and limits: Those diversity estimates obtained from one million T cells were thought to be underestimates. Any changes in expanded clonotypes were possibly confounded, as donor CMV status remained unknown.

This clonotype was counted only a few times. Its target is not known. At one boundary the junction diverges from the germline segment, which might be a read error. A sample-barcoded 5' primer and a J-beta primer mix were used in a second PCR of about 6 to 11 cycles. TCRdb itself ran the 5' RACE reads through MiXCR, one entry per CDR3 protein. The data show under 2,000,000 distinct CDR3 sequences, approximately 50% seen once. This clonotype was sampled from a middle-aged woman in good health. Sequencing was performed on blood.

In DNA, the CDR3 is TGTGCCGGCAGCCGGACAGCACAAGAGACCCAGTACTTC. Translating gives CAGSRTAQETQYF. The chain recombines TRBV7-2 with TRBJ2-5; TRBD1 is a possible D gene (6 bases). The CDR3 runs 13 residues. Germline-derived CDR1 and CDR2 are SGHTA and FQGNSA. Filled out from reference TRBV7-2 and TRBJ2-5, the complete variable domain reads GAGVSQSPSNKVTEKGKDVELRCDPISGHTALYWYRQSLGQGLEFLIYFQGNSAPDKSGLPSDRFSAERTGGSVSTLTIQRTQQEDSAVYLCAGSRTAQETQYFGPGTRLLVL.